Described below is a single T cell receptor (beta chain) sequence and its context. Its target is unknown. The record originates from a study of cytomegalovirus exposure and HLA in healthy donors. Trimming shortened V by 7 bases and J by 3 bases, and 7 bases separated the two germline ends. Looked up from germline, CDR1 is DFQATT and CDR2 is SNEGSKA (reference sequence). This CDR3 comprises 10 residues. This PCR relied on a set of 60 Vbeta primers and 13 Jbeta primers. The repertoire was sequenced with immunoSEQ multiplex PCR; TCRdb's copy has only in-frame clones and lacks some. The table records approximately 150,000 clones, more than 55% of them present only once. Study conclusions and caveats: Presence/absence analyses supposed approximately even sequencing depth among donors. DRB1 had the most TCR associations and HLA-C the fewest, a later analysis found, with rates varying by HLA locus. Versus the approximately 700-donor mean, an Asian-associated ancestry cluster reportedly showed fewer N-insertions in a later analysis.

The receptor comes from a woman aged 60-70 years in good health and CMV-seronegative. This rearrangement joins TRBV20-1 to TRBJ2-7; D might be TRBD2 (6 bases). The sequencing sample was made of PBMCs. This CDR3 is CSGGDYEQYF. The CDR3 region has the DNA TGCAGTGGGGGGGACTACGAGCAGTACTTC.